Below are 27 T cell receptor beta chains sequenced from a single sample in a study of CD8+CD57+ T cells in acquired aplastic anemia listed by TCRdb under 2018. Flow cytometry had shown CD8+CD57+ cell expansion in the patients selected for sequencing. These reads were obtained on an Illumina HiSeq 2000. Genomic DNA served as template for TCR beta VDJ combination and CDR3 sequence profiling. The public reads were reanalyzed by TCRdb: fastp trimming at Q25, MiXCR alignment, in-frame beta chains only. CDR3 protein sequences are deduplicated, and each keeps its most common genes and DNA. Across this sample there are about 150,000 distinct CDR3 sequences, with 40% to 60% seen only once. Clones ranked in the top ten supply around a third of the sample. Material for sequencing was sorted CD4+, CD8+, or CD8+CD57+ T cells (not recorded which) from PBMCs. These receptors came from a human donor with aplastic anemia.

The chain employs TRBV7-3 and TRBJ2-7; D may be TRBD2 (6 bases). CDR3 length: 13 residues. The germline V gene has CDR1 SGHTA and CDR2 FQGTGA. V was cut by 5 bases and J by 2 bases, with 10 bases left in between. CDR3 nucleotide sequence: TGTGCCAGCAGCCGGACTACTCCCTACGAGCAGTACTTC. This sequence encodes CASSRTTPYEQYF.

This clonotype was counted many times. A junction boundary mismatches the germline segment, possibly from a read error. The J gene is TRBJ2-6, the V gene TRBV7-7; 8 nucleotides match TRBD2. This CDR3 is 17 amino acids long. The germline gives CDR1 SSHAT, CDR2 FNYEAQ (reference sequence). CDR3 sequence: CASSLARGASGANVLTF. CDR3 nucleotide sequence: TGTGCTAGCAGCTTAGCGCGGGGGGCATCTGGGGCCAACGTCCTGACTTTC.

The V and J genes are TRBV15 and TRBJ1-6; tentatively, D is TRBD1 (6 bases). This CDR3 has 16 residues. Trimming took 1 base from V and 5 from J, leaving 12 bases between them. Per germline, CDR1 LNHNV and CDR2 YYDKDF (reference sequence). The CDR3, as DNA: TGTGCCACCAGCAGAGCCACAGGGTCCCATAATTCACCCCTCCACTTT. This translates into CATSRATGSHNSPLHF.

In this sample, this clonotype turned up many times. V gene TRBV19 combines with J gene TRBJ1-1; D is unresolved. The CDR3 has 17 residues. V was pared by 0 bases and J by 0 bases, with 14 bases between. CDR1 is LNHDA and CDR2 is SQIVND in the germline V gene (reference sequence). The CDR3 DNA sequence: TGTGCCAGTAGTATAGAAGGGTATCTCGCCTTGAACACTGAAGCTTTCTTT. Protein: CASSIEGYLALNTEAFF.

This chain connects TRBV10-1 to TRBJ2-3; 10 bases fit TRBD2. V dropped 11 bases and J dropped 2; count of bases not matched to a gene: 7. Germline-derived CDR1 and CDR2 are WNHNN and SYGVQD (reference sequence). CDR3 length: 14 amino acids. The CDR3 DNA sequence: TGCGCCGGGGGACTAGCGCTAATCACAGATACGCAGTATTTT. Translated: CAGGLALITDTQYF.

CDR3 DNA: TGTGCCAGCAGCACCACTAGCGGGAGCTACGAGCAGTACTTC. It codes for CASSTTSGSYEQYF. The V gene is TRBV7-3, the J gene TRBJ2-7, with 11 positions matching TRBD2. Germline V gives CDR1 SGHTA, CDR2 FQGTGA. The CDR3 consists of 14 residues. V lost 5 bases to trimming and J lost 3 bases; unmatched junction nucleotides: 3.

The chain has TRBV10-3 and TRBJ2-5, with 7 bases aligning to TRBD1. The germline CDR1 and CDR2 sequences are ENHRY and SYGVKD. V shed 3 bases and J 13 bases; nucleotides not matched to a gene: 14. The CDR3 runs 14 residues. CDR3 region: CAISDLGTAYESYF. CDR3 in DNA: TGTGCCATCAGTGACCTCGGGACAGCGTATGAGTCGTACTTC.

The V and J genes are TRBV9 and TRBJ2-7; D unresolved. The DNA matches TRBJ2-5 better at its end, which makes the J call doubtful. This CDR3 spans 15 amino acids. Germline loops: CDR1 SGDLS, CDR2 YYNGEE. CDR3 in DNA: TGTGCCAGCAGCGTAGGAACAGCAGCAAGAGAGACCCAGTACTTC. Translation: CASSVGTAARETQYF.

The J gene is TRBJ1-2, the V gene TRBV29-1; TRBD1 matches at 9 bases. Unmatched junction bases numbered 8, after V lost 6 bases and J lost 3 bases. Germline V gene sequence: CDR1 SQVTM, CDR2 ANQGSEA. The CDR3 contains 14 residues. The CDR3 loop is CSVAGTGLYYGYTF. The DNA for the CDR3 is TGCAGCGTGGCCGGGACAGGGTTGTACTATGGCTACACCTTC.

The chain combines TRBV5-1 with TRBJ2-1, with TRBD2 matching 12 bases. The germline V gene has CDR1 SGHRS and CDR2 YFSETQ. The V gene end was trimmed by 0 bases and the J gene end by 10 bases; junction bases not matched to a gene: 11. The CDR3 is 17 residues long. CDR3 region: CASSLVPGLAGGREQFF. The CDR3 nucleotides are TGCGCCAGCAGCTTGGTTCCGGGACTAGCGGGTGGTCGCGAGCAGTTCTTC.

The chain recombines TRBV7-8 with TRBJ1-5; 9 nucleotides line up with TRBD1. V was clipped by 3 bases and J by 4 bases; unmatched bases: 4. This CDR3 region has 15 residues. CDR1 and CDR2 (germline): SGHVS, FQNEAQ. The CDR3 nucleotides read TGTGCCAGCAGCTTTCGACAGGGGGGTAATCAGCCCCAGCATTTT. Its protein is CASSFRQGGNQPQHF.

This clonotype was counted ten times or more. This rearrangement joins TRBV30 to TRBJ1-5, with D possibly being TRBD1 (6 bases). The germline V and J ends were trimmed by 4 bases and 5 bases, with 9 bases remaining between them. This CDR3 is 12 amino acids long. The V gene's germline CDR1 is GTSNPN and CDR2 SVGIG (reference sequence). CDR3 residues: CAWTDSYQPQHF. In DNA, the CDR3 is TGTGCCTGGACGGACAGCTATCAGCCCCAGCATTTT. Variable domain in full (rest from reference TRBV30 and TRBJ1-5): SQTIHQWPATLVQPVGSPLSLECTVEGTSNPNLYWYRQAAGRGLQLLFYSVGIGQISSEVPQNLSASRPQDRQFILSSKKLLLSDSGFYLCAWTDSYQPQHFGDGTRLSIL.

The chain couples TRBV15 to TRBJ1-2; 8 bases match TRBD1. Per germline, CDR1 LNHNV and CDR2 YYDKDF (reference sequence). The CDR3 covers 15 residues. The junction had 6 bases not matched to a gene; V was cut back by 6 bases and J by 0 bases. The CDR3 sequence: CATRTDRGTNYGYTF. The CDR3 DNA follows: TGTGCCACCAGGACCGACAGGGGAACTAACTATGGCTACACCTTC.

V is TRBV7-9 and J is TRBJ2-7, with D possibly being TRBD1 or TRBD2 (5 bases each). Trimming shortened V by 1 base and J by 3 bases, and 10 bases separated the two germline ends. The CDR3 totals 14 residues. Germline V CDR1 and CDR2: SEHNR, FQNEAQ (reference sequence). CDR3 protein: CASSLVGGFYEQYF. The CDR3 DNA sequence: TGTGCCAGCAGCTTAGTTGGGGGTTTCTACGAGCAGTACTTC.

This clonotype was observed at least ten times. This chain connects TRBV6-5 to TRBJ2-7, with TRBD2 matching 14 bases. CDR3 size: 16 residues. Germline lookup yields CDR1 MNHEY and CDR2 SVGAGI. Trimming cost V 4 bases and J 3 bases; bases outside gene matches: 5. The CDR3 spells CASSFGLAGGFYEQYF. CDR3 nucleotide sequence: TGTGCCAGCAGTTTTGGACTAGCGGGAGGCTTCTACGAGCAGTACTTC.

This clonotype appeared a single time. V gene TRBV24-1 combines with J gene TRBJ2-7; D assignment may be TRBD1 or TRBD2 (6 bases each). Germline V gene data show CDR1 as KGHDR and CDR2 as SFDVKD. V lost 1 base, J lost 6 bases, and 15 bases lay in between. The CDR3 sequence is 15 residues long. The CDR3 DNA follows: TGTGCCACCAGTGATTTCGTCCACGGGGGCGGCGAGCAGTACTTC. Its protein product is CATSDFVHGGGEQYF.

This chain uses TRBV7-8 with TRBJ2-1; D is possibly TRBD2 (5 bases). This CDR3 comprises 15 residues. Germline V CDR1 and CDR2: SGHVS, FQNEAQ. V was trimmed by 1 base and J by 7 bases, leaving 14 bases between them. Here the CDR3 reads CASSLGRSGWNEQFF. CDR3 DNA: TGTGCCAGCAGCTTAGGGCGGTCGGGGTGGAATGAGCAGTTCTTC.

This clonotype was recorded a few times. The chain carries TRBV30 and TRBJ2-2; D is possibly TRBD1 or TRBD2 (6 bases each). The CDR3 runs 12 residues. V was shortened by 1 base and J by 7 bases, with 7 bases between the two germline ends. In germline, CDR1 is GTSNPN, CDR2 SVGIG (reference sequence). CDR3 amino acids: CAWSEGGGELFF. Here the CDR3 DNA reads TGTGCCTGGAGTGAGGGGGGCGGGGAGCTGTTTTTT.

In its sample, this clonotype was seen a few times. J is TRBJ2-7 and V is TRBV7-6; 11 bases align to TRBD2. The trim removed 6 bases at V and 3 bases at J, leaving 7 bases unmatched. The CDR3 spans 15 residues. Germline loops: CDR1 SGHVS, CDR2 FNYEAQ. The CDR3 loop reads CASSILAGEFYEQYF. DNA for the CDR3: TGTGCCAGCAGTATACTAGCGGGAGAGTTCTACGAGCAGTACTTC.

The V gene is TRBV10-3, the J gene TRBJ2-3; a possible D gene is TRBD2 (7 bases). V was shortened by 7 bases and J by 1 base, with 15 bases between the two germline ends. The CDR3 totals 15 residues. CDR1 and CDR2 from the germline V gene are ENHRY and SYGVKD. As DNA, the CDR3 is TGTGCCATCAATGGGGGGGCTTCAGGCACAGATACGCAGTATTTT. Translated, it gives CAINGGASGTDTQYF.

The J gene is TRBJ2-3, the V gene TRBV7-8; D remains ambiguous. CDR1 and CDR2 (germline): SGHVS, FQNEAQ. CDR3 length: 12 residues. The V gene lost 1 base and the J gene lost 7 bases, with 6 bases spanning the gap. This CDR3 is CASSLVENTQYF. DNA of the CDR3: TGTGCCAGCAGCTTAGTTGAAAATACGCAGTATTTT.

This clonotype was found a few times. The chain joins TRBV11-1 to TRBJ2-3; no clear D. Trimming took 1 base from V and 0 from J, leaving 8 bases between them. CDR1 is SGHAT and CDR2 is FQDESV in the germline V gene (reference sequence). The CDR3 loop spans 15 amino acids. The chain's CDR3 is CASSLVAISTDTQYF. The CDR3 DNA reads TGTGCCAGCAGCTTAGTGGCGATCAGCACAGATACGCAGTATTTT. The full variable domain, completed using reference TRBV11-1 and TRBJ2-3, is EAEVAQSPRYKITEKSQAVAFWCDPISGHATLYWYRQILGQGPELLVQFQDESVVDDSQLPKDRFSAERLKGVDSTLKIQPAELGDSAMYLCASSLVAISTDTQYFGPGTRLTVL.

The chain recombines TRBV5-1 with TRBJ2-5; TRBD2 matches at 15 bases. Germline V gives CDR1 SGHRS, CDR2 YFSETQ. CDR3 size: 17 residues. V shed 2 bases and J 2 bases; nucleotides not matched to a gene: 4. The CDR3 loop reads CASSFGLAGGLQETQYF. CDR3 nucleotides: TGCGCCAGCAGCTTTGGACTAGCGGGAGGGTTACAAGAGACCCAGTACTTC. Variable domain in full (rest from reference TRBV5-1 and TRBJ2-5): KAGVTQTPRYLIKTRGQQVTLSCSPISGHRSVSWYQQTPGQGLQFLFEYFSETQRNKGNFPGRFSGRQFSNSRSEMNVSTLELGDSALYLCASSFGLAGGLQETQYFGPGTRLLVL.

This sequence joins TRBV10-1 and TRBJ1-5; D ambiguous. Germline V gene data show CDR1 as WNHNN and CDR2 as SYGVQD (reference sequence). With 0 bases removed from V and 4 bases from J, the gap between germline ends came to 4 bases. The CDR3 runs to 13 residues. The CDR3 DNA reads as TGCGCCAGCAGTGAGTCATGGAATCAGCCCCAGCATTTT. This encodes CASSESWNQPQHF.

This clonotype was seen many times. The chain recombines TRBV7-9 with TRBJ2-3; 9 bases line up with TRBD2. The CDR3 is 15 residues long. Germline loops: CDR1 SEHNR, CDR2 FQNEAQ (reference sequence). V was pared by 7 bases and J by 6 bases, with 11 bases of the junction left unmatched. CDR3 DNA sequence: TGTGCCAGCACCACGCGGGGGGGACTAGTCGATACGCAGTATTTT. Its translation is CASTTRGGLVDTQYF. Complete variable domain (other parts from reference TRBV7-9 and TRBJ2-3): DTGVSQNPRHKITKRGQNVTFRCDPISEHNRLYWYRQTLGQGPEFLTYFQNEAQLEKSRLLSDRFSAERPKGSFSTLEIQRTEQGDSAMYLCASTTRGGLVDTQYFGPGTRLTVL.

Details on this clonotype: This may come from a read error, since a much larger clone is one base off. The V gene is TRBV10-3, the J gene TRBJ2-7, with a tentative D call TRBD2 (6 bases). Germline assignment: CDR1 ENHRY and CDR2 SYGVKD. The CDR3 runs to 10 residues. The V gene lost 10 bases and the J gene lost 6 bases, with 10 bases spanning the gap. CDR3 in DNA: TGTGCCAGCAGGGACTGCGAGCAGTACTTC. Amino acid sequence: CASRDCEQYF.

This clonotype was seen ten or more times. This rearrangement joins TRBV6-1 to TRBJ1-6; a possible D gene is TRBD1 (5 bases). The CDR3 runs to 16 residues. Germline V gives CDR1 MNHNS, CDR2 SASEGT. V was cut by 7 bases and J by 6 bases, with 19 bases left in between. CDR3 sequence (DNA): TGTGCCAGCATGCCTACTATTGGACACTTTAATTCACCCCTCCACTTT. It yields the protein CASMPTIGHFNSPLHF.